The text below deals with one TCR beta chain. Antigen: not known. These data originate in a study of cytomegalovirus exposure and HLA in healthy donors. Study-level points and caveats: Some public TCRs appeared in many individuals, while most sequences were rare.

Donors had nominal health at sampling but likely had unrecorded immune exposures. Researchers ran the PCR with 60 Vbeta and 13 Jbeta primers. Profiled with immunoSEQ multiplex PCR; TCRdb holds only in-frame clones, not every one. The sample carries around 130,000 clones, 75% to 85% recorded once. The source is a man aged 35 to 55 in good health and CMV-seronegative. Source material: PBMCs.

CDR3: CAISGGTSGGYEQFF. The DNA of the CDR3 is TGTGCCATCTCCGGAGGGACTAGCGGGGGGTATGAGCAGTTCTTC. V is TRBV10-3 and J is TRBJ2-1; TRBD2 aligns across 15 bases. V lost 8 bases and J lost 8; bases outside the gene matches: 7. This CDR3 is 15 amino acids long. CDR1 ENHRY and CDR2 SYGVKD come from the germline V gene.